This TCR beta chain derives from a study of T cell changes during pregnancy in multiple sclerosis. TCRdb's table, derived via immunoSEQ multiplex PCR, lists solely in-frame clones and lacks some. Among about 45,000 clones listed, approximately 96% were seen once. The germline V gene has CDR1 MNHEY and CDR2 SVGAGI. Unmatched junction bases numbered 3, after V lost 2 bases and J lost 2 bases. The CDR3 has 16 amino acids. The source was peripheral blood, collected in the second trimester of pregnancy. The gene calls are TRBV6-5 and TRBJ2-5; TRBD2 agrees at 12 bases. The source is a female donor with multiple sclerosis, enrolled in a pregnancy study. Here the CDR3 reads CASSYTSGRSQETQYF. CDR3 in DNA: TGTGCCAGCAGTTACACTAGCGGGAGGTCTCAAGAGACCCAGTACTTC.